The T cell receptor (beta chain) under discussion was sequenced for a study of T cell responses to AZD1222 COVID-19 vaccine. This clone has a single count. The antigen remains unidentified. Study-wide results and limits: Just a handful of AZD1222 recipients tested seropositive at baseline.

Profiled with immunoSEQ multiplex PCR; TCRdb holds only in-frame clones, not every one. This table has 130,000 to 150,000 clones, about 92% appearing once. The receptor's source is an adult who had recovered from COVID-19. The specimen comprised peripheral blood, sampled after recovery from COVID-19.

This CDR3 is CASSPQDKLKGIQYF. The CDR3 DNA is TGTGCCAGCTCACCACAAGATAAGCTCAAGGGCATTCAGTACTTC. The V gene is TRBV18, the J gene TRBJ2-4; D is uncertain. V lost 1 base to trimming and J lost 9 bases, with 16 bases between them. CDR3 length: 15 residues. Germline V lookup: CDR1 KGHSH, CDR2 LQKENI. The full variable domain, completed using reference TRBV18 and TRBJ2-4, is NAGVMQNPRHLVRRRGQEARLRCSPMKGHSHVYWYRQLPEEGLKFMVYLQKENIIDESGMPKERFSAEFPKEGPSILRIQQVVRGDSAAYFCASSPQDKLKGIQYFGAGTRLSVL.